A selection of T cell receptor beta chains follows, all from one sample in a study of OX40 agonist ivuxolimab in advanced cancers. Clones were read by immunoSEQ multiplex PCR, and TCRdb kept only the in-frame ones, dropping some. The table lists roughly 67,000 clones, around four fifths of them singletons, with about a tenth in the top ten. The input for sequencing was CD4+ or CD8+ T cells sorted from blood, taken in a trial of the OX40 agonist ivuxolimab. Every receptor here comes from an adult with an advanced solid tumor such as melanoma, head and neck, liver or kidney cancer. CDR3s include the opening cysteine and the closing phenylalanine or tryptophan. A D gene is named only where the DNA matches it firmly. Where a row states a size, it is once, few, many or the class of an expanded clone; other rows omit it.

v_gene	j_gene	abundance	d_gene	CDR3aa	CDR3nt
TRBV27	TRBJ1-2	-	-	CASSSGQDYTF	TGTGCCAGCAGTAGCGGGCAGGACTACACCTTC
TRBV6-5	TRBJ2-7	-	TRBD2	CASSYSTGGFYEQYF	TGTGCCAGCAGTTACTCCACGGGGGGATTCTACGAGCAGTACTTC
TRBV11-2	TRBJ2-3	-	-	CASSLDSGQGSDTQYF	TGTGCCAGCAGCCTAGACTCGGGGCAGGGGTCAGATACGCAGTATTTT
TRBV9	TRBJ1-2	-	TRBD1	CASSVRTGYGYTF	TGTGCCAGCAGCGTCCGGACAGGCTATGGCTACACCTTC
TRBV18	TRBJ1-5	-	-	CASSPLGGDSNQPQHF	TGTGCCAGCTCACCACTTGGAGGGGATAGCAATCAGCCCCAGCATTTT
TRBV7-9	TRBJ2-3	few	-	CASSPKGPDTQYF	TGTGCCAGCAGCCCCAAGGGACCAGATACGCAGTATTTT
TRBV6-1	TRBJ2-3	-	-	CASNHGSTDTQYF	TGTGCCAGCAATCACGGATCCACAGATACGCAGTATTTT
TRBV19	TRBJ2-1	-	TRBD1	CASSIGQGAWNEQFF	TGTGCCAGTAGTATTGGACAGGGGGCTTGGAATGAGCAGTTCTTC
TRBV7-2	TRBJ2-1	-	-	CASSLGQRLEQFF	TGTGCCAGCAGCTTAGGGCAGCGGCTTGAGCAGTTCTTC
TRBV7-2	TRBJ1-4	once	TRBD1	CASSSFRTGDEKLFF	TGTGCCAGCAGCTCCTTTAGGACAGGGGATGAAAAACTGTTTTTT
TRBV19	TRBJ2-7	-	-	CASSVSGTIPSEQYF	TGTGCCAGTAGTGTCTCCGGGACGATTCCCTCCGAGCAGTACTTC
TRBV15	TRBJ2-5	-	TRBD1	CATSRVSGQGQETQYF	TGTGCCACCAGCAGAGTCTCGGGACAGGGACAAGAGACCCAGTACTTC
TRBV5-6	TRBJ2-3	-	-	CASSLAGWSLSDTQYF	TGTGCCAGCAGCTTGGCAGGTTGGTCGCTCTCAGATACGCAGTATTTT
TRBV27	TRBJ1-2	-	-	CASSPTVDGNYGYTF	TGTGCCAGCAGTCCGACGGTGGACGGTAACTATGGCTATACCTTC
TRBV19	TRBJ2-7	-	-	CASSIEWTAREQYF	TGTGCCAGTAGTATAGAGTGGACTGCCCGTGAGCAGTACTTC
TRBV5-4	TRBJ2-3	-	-	CASSLEGAGHTDTQYF	TGTGCCAGCAGCTTGGAGGGAGCGGGACACACAGATACGCAGTATTTT
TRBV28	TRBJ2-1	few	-	CASSLRYNEQFF	TGTGCCAGCAGTTTAAGGTACAATGAGCAGTTCTTC